The text below deals with one TCR beta chain. As yet, its antigen is unknown. A much more abundant neighbour one base away suggests this may be a read error. The CDR3 length is 14 residues. Germline V lookup: CDR1 DFQATT, CDR2 SNEGSKA (reference sequence). This specimen belongs to a study of glioma-infiltrating T cells. Study context: WHO grade II oligodendrogliomas or astrocytomas, plus non-recurrent WHO grade IV glioblastomas, were sampled. Study results and caveats: Tissue and blood shared very few CDR3 sequences.

TCR alpha and beta CDR3 regions were amplified from RNA using iRepertoire nested multiplex PCR. TCRdb reprocessed the multiplex PCR reads with MiXCR, giving one entry per CDR3 protein. Of approximately 400,000 distinct CDR3 sequences listed, more than 35% are singletons. The J gene is TRBJ1-3, the V gene TRBV20-1; 9 bases fit TRBD1. Sequencing used glioma tissue, nonneoplastic brain tissue, or PBMCs (not recorded which). This TCR came from a human donor with low-grade glioma or glioblastoma, undergoing nonglioma brain surgery, or in good health (not recorded which). The CDR3 protein is CIAGTGTSGNTIYF. CDR3 coding DNA: TGCATTGCTGGGACAGGGACCTCTGGAAACACCATATATTTT.